One sample yielded the 8 T cell receptor beta chains listed below, sequenced in a study of cytomegalovirus exposure and HLA in healthy donors. The PCR made use of 60 Vbeta and 13 Jbeta primers. TCRdb keeps only in-frame clones here, not all; method: immunoSEQ multiplex PCR. The sample holds 200,000 or so clones, roughly 70% seen once. Material: PBMCs. The receptors derive from a middle-aged man in good health and CMV-seropositive.

As DNA, the CDR3 is TGTGCCAGCAGTGATGTAAATGAGCAGTTCTTC. It codes for CASSDVNEQFF. The chain has TRBV2 and TRBJ2-1; D is unresolved. CDR1 is SNHLY, CDR2 FYNNEI, per germline. Trimming pared 3 bases from V and 7 bases from J, leaving 4 bases between. This CDR3 has 11 amino acids.

The rearrangement uses TRBV9 and TRBJ1-5; D ambiguous. The CDR3 totals 14 residues. V was shortened by 3 bases and J by 2 bases, with 9 bases between the two germline ends. The V gene's germline CDR1 is SGDLS and CDR2 YYNGEE. The CDR3 coding sequence is TGTGCCAGCAGCGCCGGGTATCGCAATCAGCCCCAGCATTTT. Translation gives CASSAGYRNQPQHF.

This chain links TRBV7-6 with TRBJ2-1; the D gene is possibly TRBD1 (6 bases). Trimming removed 2 bases at V and 8 bases at J, with 10 bases between. CDR1 and CDR2 (germline): SGHVS, FNYEAQ. This CDR3 has 13 residues. The CDR3 DNA follows: TGTGCCAGCAGCTTACAGGGGTTGCATGAGCAGTTCTTC. Protein sequence: CASSLQGLHEQFF. Filled out from reference TRBV7-6 and TRBJ2-1, the complete variable domain reads GAGVSQSPRYKVTKRGQDVALRCDPISGHVSLYWYRQALGQGPEFLTYFNYEAQQDKSGLPNDRFSAERPEGSISTLTIQRTEQRDSAMYRCASSLQGLHEQFFGPGTRLTVL.

CDR3 region: CASATGTSGAPVNTQYF. The DNA of the CDR3 is TGCGCCAGCGCCACCGGGACTAGCGGGGCCCCGGTTAATACGCAGTATTTT. V usage is TRBV5-1 and J usage is TRBJ2-3; 13 bases are a match to TRBD2. The V gene's germline CDR1 is SGHRS and CDR2 YFSETQ. V lost 7 bases, J lost 7 bases, and 15 bases stayed unmatched. The CDR3 sequence is 17 residues long.

The rearrangement uses TRBV28 and TRBJ1-1; possible D gene TRBD1, 6 bases. V lost 5 bases, J lost 3 bases, and 16 bases lay in between. This CDR3 spans 15 amino acids. Germline V gene lookup returns CDR1 MDHEN and CDR2 SYDVKM. CDR3 sequence: CASSPITGIHTEAFF. The CDR3 DNA follows: TGTGCCAGCAGTCCCATTACAGGGATTCACACTGAAGCTTTCTTT.

The V call is TRBV5-1, the J call TRBJ1-2, with 7 bases fitting TRBD1. From germline, CDR1 is SGHRS and CDR2 YFSETQ. Losses at the gene ends were 3 bases for V and 8 bases for J; bases not matched to a gene: 4. The CDR3 loop spans 12 amino acids. The CDR3 region is CASSSQGLGYTF. CDR3 sequence (DNA): TGCGCCAGCAGCTCACAGGGGTTAGGCTACACCTTC.

In regard to this clone: At one of its ends the junction is not consistent with the germline gene, which may arise from a read error. The rearrangement links TRBV18 to TRBJ2-2; 7 nucleotides agree with TRBD1. This CDR3 region has 14 residues. The V gene's germline CDR1 is KGHSH and CDR2 LQKENI. CDR3 residues: CASSSPGGAGELFF. CDR3 DNA: TGTGCCAGCTCATCACCAGGGGGAGCCGGGGAGCTGTTTTTT.

This clone was seen a few times. The rearrangement links TRBV7-2 to TRBJ1-6; D gene unclear. The length of the CDR3 is 12 residues. Between the trimmed V and J ends, which lost 6 bases and 5 bases, there was a span of 5 bases. The germline CDR1 and CDR2 sequences are SGHTA and FQGNSA. Here the CDR3 DNA reads TGTGCCAGCAGTCCAGATAATTCACCCCTCCACTTT. This sequence encodes CASSPDNSPLHF.